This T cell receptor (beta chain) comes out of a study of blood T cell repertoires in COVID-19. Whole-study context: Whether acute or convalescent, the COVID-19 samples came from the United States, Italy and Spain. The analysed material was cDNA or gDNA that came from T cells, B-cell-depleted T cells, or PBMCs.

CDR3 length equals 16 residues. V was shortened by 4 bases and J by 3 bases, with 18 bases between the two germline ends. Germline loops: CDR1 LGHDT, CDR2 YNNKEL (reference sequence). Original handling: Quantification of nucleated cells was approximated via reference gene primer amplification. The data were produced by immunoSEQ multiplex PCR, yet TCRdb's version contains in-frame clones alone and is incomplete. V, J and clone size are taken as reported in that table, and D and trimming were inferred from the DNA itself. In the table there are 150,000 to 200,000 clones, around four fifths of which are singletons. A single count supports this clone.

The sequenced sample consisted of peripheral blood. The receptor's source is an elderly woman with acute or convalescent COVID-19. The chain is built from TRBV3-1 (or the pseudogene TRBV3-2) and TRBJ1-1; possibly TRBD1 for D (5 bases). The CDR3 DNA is TGTGCCAGCAGCCCGAAATGGGGGGTCAGGGACACTGAAGCTTTCTTT. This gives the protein CASSPKWGVRDTEAFF.